The clone carrying this T cell receptor beta chain appeared a few times. The data derive from a study of neoadjuvant anti-PD-1 for oral cavity cancer. At the level of the study: Patients without progression received a fourth nivolumab dose around day 43, then surgical resection on days 50-56.

The patients had HPV-negative, locally advanced oral cavity squamous cell carcinoma. The V end lost 3 bases, the J end lost 8 bases, and 13 bases lay between the germline ends. The germline V gene encodes CDR1 LNHDA and CDR2 SQIVND (reference sequence). The CDR3 spans 13 residues. Six replicates per PBMC sample, mostly from about 460 ng of genomic DNA. The assay was immunoSEQ multiplex PCR, and TCRdb's table has in-frame clones only and misses some. Of about 16,000 clones in the sample, around 62% are singletons; the top ten hold around 2.5%. The chain links TRBV19 to TRBJ1-2; D unclear. The source is a person aged 35-79 years with oral cavity squamous cell carcinoma. Sample: PBMCs, taken before nivolumab (anti-PD-1) treatment. Here the CDR3 DNA reads TGTGCCAGTAGTATGCAAATCGGTGGGGGCTACACCTTC. Its translation is CASSMQIGGGYTF.